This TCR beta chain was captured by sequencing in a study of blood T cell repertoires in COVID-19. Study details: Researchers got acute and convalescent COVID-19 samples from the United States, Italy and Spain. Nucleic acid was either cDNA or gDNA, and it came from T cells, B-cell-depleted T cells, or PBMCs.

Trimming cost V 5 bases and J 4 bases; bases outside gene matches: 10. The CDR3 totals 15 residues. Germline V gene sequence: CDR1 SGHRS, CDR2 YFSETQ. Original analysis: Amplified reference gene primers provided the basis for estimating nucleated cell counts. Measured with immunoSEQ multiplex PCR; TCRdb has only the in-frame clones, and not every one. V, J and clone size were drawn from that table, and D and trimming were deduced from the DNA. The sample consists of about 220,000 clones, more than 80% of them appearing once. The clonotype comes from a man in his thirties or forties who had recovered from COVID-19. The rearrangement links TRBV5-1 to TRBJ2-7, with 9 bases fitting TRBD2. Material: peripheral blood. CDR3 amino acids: CASRPAGGPHYEQYF. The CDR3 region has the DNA TGCGCCAGCAGGCCGGCGGGGGGGCCACATTACGAGCAGTACTTC. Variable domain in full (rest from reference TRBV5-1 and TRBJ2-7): KAGVTQTPRYLIKTRGQQVTLSCSPISGHRSVSWYQQTPGQGLQFLFEYFSETQRNKGNFPGRFSGRQFSNSRSEMNVSTLELGDSALYLCASRPAGGPHYEQYFGPGTRLTVT.